Below are 16 T cell receptor beta chains sequenced from a single sample in a study of shared clonotypes between healthy human individuals. Produced via immunoSEQ multiplex PCR; TCRdb's table is partial and in-frame only. The data hold about 1.1 million clones, with 60% to 85% observed a single time. Sequenced: memory CD4+ T cells from PBMCs. Subset here: CD45RA-negative fraction. These receptor sequences come from a man aged 18 to 35 in good health. Some clones in this sample may be carry-over from other donors' samples.

This clone was counted a single time. The chain uses TRBV14 and TRBJ1-3, with a possible D match to TRBD1 (5 bases). Trimming pared 3 bases from V and 5 bases from J, leaving 11 bases between. The CDR3 consists of 14 residues. The germline V gene encodes CDR1 SGHDN and CDR2 FVKESK. The CDR3: CASSQALGRNTIYF. The CDR3 DNA follows: TGTGCCAGCAGCCAGGCTTTGGGGCGAAACACCATATATTTT.

CDR3 coding DNA: TGTGCCAGCAGTGAAGTGGGACAGGGCCGTAACTATGGCTACACCTTC. This translates into CASSEVGQGRNYGYTF. The V call is TRBV6-1, the J call TRBJ1-2; 9 bases match TRBD1. Looked up from germline, CDR1 is MNHNS and CDR2 is SASEGT. CDR3 length: 16 residues. V dropped 1 base and J dropped 1; count of bases not matched to a gene: 4.

The chain uses TRBV6-1 and TRBJ1-1, with D tentatively TRBD1 (5 bases). This CDR3 contains 15 residues. V was cut by 3 bases and J by 1 base, with 12 bases left in between. The V gene's germline CDR1 is MNHNS and CDR2 SASEGT. The CDR3 DNA follows: TGTGCCAGCAGTGAGTTCGGGGGGAGGAACACTGAAGCTTTCTTT. It codes for CASSEFGGRNTEAFF.

Comments on this clone: Given a much more abundant clone one base away, this may be a read error. J is TRBJ1-2 and V is TRBV4-2; D ambiguous. Germline V gene data show CDR1 as LGHNA and CDR2 as YNFKEQ. The length of the CDR3 is 12 residues. The V end lost 4 bases, the J end lost 3 bases, and 6 bases lay between the germline ends. The CDR3 is CASSRRDYGYTF. CDR3 nucleotide sequence: TGTGCCAGCAGCCGTCGGGACTATGGCTACACCTTC.

This clone was counted a few times. This rearrangement joins TRBV5-4 to TRBJ2-5; TRBD1 or TRBD2 may be the D gene (6 bases each). TRBJ2-7 matches the DNA end more closely, so the J call is doubtful. The CDR3 sequence is 15 residues long. Germline lookup yields CDR1 SGHNT and CDR2 YYREEE (reference sequence). CDR3 in amino acids: CASSPTPGATYEQYF. CDR3 nucleotides: TGTGCCAGCAGCCCTACCCCGGGGGCAACCTACGAGCAGTACTTC.

The rearrangement uses TRBV29-1 and TRBJ1-6; D remains ambiguous. Germline lookup yields CDR1 SQVTM and CDR2 ANQGSEA. The CDR3 has 14 residues. V was clipped by 5 bases and J by 7 bases, with 15 bases between them. This chain's CDR3 is CSVRVERENSPLHF. The DNA for the CDR3 is TGCAGCGTTAGAGTGGAAAGAGAAAATTCACCCCTCCACTTT.

Details on this clone: At the DNA level, this CDR3 is encoded by other sequences in the same sample as well. The gene calls are TRBV5-6 and TRBJ1-3, with D maybe TRBD1 (5 bases). The CDR3 length is 14 residues. Trimming took 1 base from V and 4 from J, leaving 9 bases between them. Per the germline V gene, CDR1 is SGHDT and CDR2 is YYEEEE. CDR3 sequence (DNA): TGTGCCAGCAGCTTGCGGGGACCCGGAAACACCATATATTTT. Translation: CASSLRGPGNTIYF.

V usage is TRBV5-4 and J usage is TRBJ2-1; TRBD1 agrees at 7 bases. The CDR3 has 16 residues. J lost 0 bases, V lost 3 bases, and 6 bases had no gene match. From germline, CDR1 is SGHNT and CDR2 YYREEE (reference sequence). As DNA, the CDR3 is TGTGCCAGCAGCTATGCCGGGACAGCCTCCTACAATGAGCAGTTCTTC. It codes for CASSYAGTASYNEQFF.

V usage is TRBV27 and J usage is TRBJ2-7, with D possibly TRBD2 on 6 matching bases. The V gene lost 4 bases and the J gene lost 5 bases, with 12 bases spanning the gap. This CDR3 region has 13 residues. Germline V lookup: CDR1 MNHEY, CDR2 SMNVEV (reference sequence). The DNA of the CDR3 is TGTGCCAGCAGTTCCCTAGCGTCCCACGAGCAGTACTTC. Its translation: CASSSLASHEQYF.

J is TRBJ2-7 and V is TRBV5-1; D might be TRBD1 (6 bases). The CDR3 spans 15 residues. With 2 bases removed from V and 6 bases from J, the gap between germline ends came to 18 bases. Germline CDR1 SGHRS, CDR2 YFSETQ. DNA for the CDR3: TGCGCCAGCAGCTTAGACAGGCCCTCTGTAGGCGAGCAGTACTTC. It encodes CASSLDRPSVGEQYF.

V is TRBV10-2 and J is TRBJ1-1; a weak D match, TRBD1 (6 bases). CDR1 and CDR2 from the germline V gene are WSHSY and SAAADI. The length of the CDR3 is 14 residues. Between the trimmed V and J ends, which lost 8 bases and 3 bases, there was a span of 16 bases. The CDR3 DNA sequence: TGCGCCAGCCTTGGTGGGGGCTCGGACACTGAAGCTTTCTTT. The encoded protein is CASLGGGSDTEAFF.

The chain carries TRBV28 and TRBJ1-3; tentatively, D is TRBD1 (5 bases). CDR3 size: 16 residues. Between the trimmed V and J ends, which lost 7 bases and 0 bases, there was a span of 16 bases. Germline loops: CDR1 MDHEN, CDR2 SYDVKM. CDR3: CASKGEEGHSGNTIYF. DNA for the CDR3: TGTGCCAGCAAAGGGGAGGAGGGGCACTCTGGAAACACCATATATTTT.

This clone was recorded a few times. The chain combines TRBV6-1 with TRBJ1-4, with D tentatively TRBD1 (6 bases). CDR1 is MNHNS and CDR2 is SASEGT in the germline V gene. Trimming pared 3 bases from V and 7 bases from J, leaving 12 bases between. CDR3 length: 14 residues. The CDR3 DNA reads TGTGCCAGCAGTGACTATTCAGGGGTTGAAAAACTGTTTTTT. Residues: CASSDYSGVEKLFF.

The rearrangement joins TRBV28 to TRBJ1-1, with D uncertain. The CDR3 loop spans 14 amino acids. The germline gives CDR1 MDHEN, CDR2 SYDVKM. Trimming left V 7 bases short and J 2 bases short, with 14 bases between. CDR3 residues: CASMLRIQNTEAFF. The CDR3, as DNA: TGTGCCAGCATGCTTAGGATACAAAACACTGAAGCTTTCTTT. The variable domain in full, completed from reference TRBV28 and TRBJ1-1, reads DVKVTQSSRYLVKRTGEKVFLECVQDMDHENMFWYRQDPGLGLRLIYFSYDVKMKEKGDIPEGYSVSREKKERFSLILESASTNQTSMYLCASMLRIQNTEAFFGQGTRLTVV.

The chain combines TRBV9 with TRBJ1-5, with D possibly matching TRBD1 (5 bases). V lost 0 bases and J lost 6, with 13 bases in between. CDR1 and CDR2 from the germline V gene are SGDLS and YYNGEE. This CDR3 region has 15 residues. The CDR3 is CASSVGTGPSQPQHF. In DNA, the CDR3 is TGTGCCAGCAGCGTAGGTACGGGGCCCAGTCAGCCCCAGCATTTT.

This clone was detected once. The chain carries TRBV7-9 and TRBJ2-7, with D possibly matching TRBD2 (6 bases). The germline CDR1 and CDR2 sequences are SEHNR and FQNEAQ (reference sequence). V dropped 5 bases and J dropped 4 bases, with 12 bases sitting between them. The CDR3 is 13 amino acids. DNA for the CDR3: TGTGCCAGCAGCCAATCTAGCGCGTACGAGCAGTACTTC. The encoded protein is CASSQSSAYEQYF.